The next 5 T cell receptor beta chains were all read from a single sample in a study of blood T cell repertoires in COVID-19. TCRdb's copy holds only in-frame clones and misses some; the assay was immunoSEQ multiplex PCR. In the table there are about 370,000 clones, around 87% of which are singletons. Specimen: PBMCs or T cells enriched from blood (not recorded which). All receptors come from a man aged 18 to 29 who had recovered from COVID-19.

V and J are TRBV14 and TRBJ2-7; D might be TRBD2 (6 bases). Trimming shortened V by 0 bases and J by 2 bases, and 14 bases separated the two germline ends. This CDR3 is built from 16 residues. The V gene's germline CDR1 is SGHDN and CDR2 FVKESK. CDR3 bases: TGTGCCAGCAGCCAAGATCTACGGGAGCCGGCCTACGAGCAGTACTTC. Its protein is CASSQDLREPAYEQYF.

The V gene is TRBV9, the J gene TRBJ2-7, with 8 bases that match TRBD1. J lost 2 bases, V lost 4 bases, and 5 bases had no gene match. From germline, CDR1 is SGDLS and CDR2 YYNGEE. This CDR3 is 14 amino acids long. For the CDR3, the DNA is TGTGCCAGCAGCCCCCGGACAGGGCCCTACGAGCAGTACTTC. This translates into CASSPRTGPYEQYF.

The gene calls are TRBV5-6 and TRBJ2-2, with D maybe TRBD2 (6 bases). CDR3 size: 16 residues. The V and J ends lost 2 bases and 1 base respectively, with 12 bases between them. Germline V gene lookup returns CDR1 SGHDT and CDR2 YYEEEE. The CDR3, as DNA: TGTGCCAGCAGCTTCGGAGGGGTGTGGAACACCGGGGAGCTGTTTTTT. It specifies CASSFGGVWNTGELFF.

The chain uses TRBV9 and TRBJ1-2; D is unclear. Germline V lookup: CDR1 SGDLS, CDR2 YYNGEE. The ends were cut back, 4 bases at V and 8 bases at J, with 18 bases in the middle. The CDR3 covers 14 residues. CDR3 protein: CASSPDAHLEGYTF. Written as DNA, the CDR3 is TGTGCCAGCAGCCCCGACGCACACCTAGAGGGCTACACCTTC.

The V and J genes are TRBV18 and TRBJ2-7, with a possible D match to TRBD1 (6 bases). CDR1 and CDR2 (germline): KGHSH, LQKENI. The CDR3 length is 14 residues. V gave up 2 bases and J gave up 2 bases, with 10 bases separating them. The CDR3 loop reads CASSPETGTYEQYF. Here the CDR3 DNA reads TGTGCCAGCTCACCAGAGACAGGAACCTACGAGCAGTACTTC. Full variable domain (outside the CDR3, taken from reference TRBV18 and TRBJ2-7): NAGVMQNPRHLVRRRGQEARLRCSPMKGHSHVYWYRQLPEEGLKFMVYLQKENIIDESGMPKERFSAEFPKEGPSILRIQQVVRGDSAAYFCASSPETGTYEQYFGPGTRLTVT.